These T cell receptor beta chains were read from a single sample in a study of T cells in Graves' hyperthyroidism and ophthalmopathy. MiXCR, run by TCRdb on the multiplex PCR reads, gives a single entry per CDR3 protein. The data hold roughly 500,000 distinct CDR3 sequences, with about 20% observed a single time. The source material was blood. The receptors here all came from a woman between 65 and 79 years old with Graves' ophthalmopathy. Both conserved end residues are part of each CDR3. Fields, in order: V gene, D gene, J gene, clone size, CDR3 protein, CDR3 DNA. A D gene is named only where the DNA matches it firmly. A row's size may be missing; if present it is once, few, many or a size class.

TRBV13,-,TRBJ1-6,-,CASSLGGGVNSPLHF,TGTGCCAGCAGCTTAGGCGGGGGAGTCAATTCACCCCTCCACTTT
TRBV10-3,TRBD2,TRBJ2-3,-,CAISGSGTSGTDTQYF,TGTGCCATCAGTGGTTCCGGGACTAGTGGAACAGATACGCAGTATTTT
TRBV30,-,TRBJ2-3,few,CAWEATDTQYF,TGTGCCTGGGAAGCTACAGATACGCAGTATTTT
TRBV6-1,-,TRBJ1-1,many,CASSEHIYTEAFF,TGTGCCAGCAGTGAACACATTTACACTGAAGCTTTCTTT
TRBV12-3/TRBV12-4,-,TRBJ2-1,many,CASSLTGPNNEQFF,TGTGCCAGCAGCCTTACCGGACCAAACAATGAGCAGTTCTTC
TRBV3-1,-,TRBJ1-2,-,CASSQEVSGGYTF,TGTGCCAGCAGCCAAGAGGTCAGCGGGGGCTACACCTTC
TRBV12-3/TRBV12-4,TRBD2,TRBJ2-1,few,CASSFGLAGYHNEQFF,TGTGCCAGCAGCTTCGGACTAGCGGGATATCACAATGAGCAGTTCTTC
TRBV14,-,TRBJ2-3,-,CASSQSPTRSTQYF,TGTGCCAGCAGCCAGAGCCCGACTAGAAGTACGCAGTATTTT
TRBV6-1,-,TRBJ2-5,few,CASSLSRGRGETQYF,TGTGCCAGCAGTTTATCTCGGGGGCGCGGAGAGACCCAGTACTTC
TRBV7-2,TRBD2,TRBJ2-7,few,CASLLAGGSEQYF,TGTGCCTCCTTGTTAGCGGGAGGGTCCGAGCAGTACTTC
TRBV20-1,-,TRBJ1-3,-,CSARDTRAGNTIYF,TGCAGTGCTAGAGACACGAGGGCTGGAAACACTATATATTTT
TRBV20-1,TRBD2,TRBJ2-1,-,CGASPGLARDNEQFF,TGCGGTGCTAGCCCGGGACTAGCAAGGGACAATGAGCAGTTCTTC
TRBV5-6,-,TRBJ2-1,-,CASSLLGRTLGYNEQFF,TGTGCCAGCAGCTTGCTAGGGAGGACACTGGGCTACAATGAGCAGTTCTTC
TRBV5-5,-,TRBJ2-2,few,CASSGVTRTGELFF,TGTGCCAGCAGCGGCGTGACTCGCACCGGGGAGCTGTTTTTT
TRBV20-1,-,TRBJ2-1,few,CSARDLKQGGHNEQFF,TGCAGTGCTAGAGATCTAAAACAGGGCGGCCACAATGAGCAGTTCTTC
TRBV11-3,-,TRBJ2-5,few,CASSLEGHQETQYF,TGTGCCAGCAGCTTAGAGGGTCACCAAGAGACCCAGTACTTC
TRBV7-6,-,TRBJ2-3,-,CASSSYTRTALSTDTQYF,TGTGCCAGCAGCTCCTACACCAGGACCGCCCTAAGCACAGATACGCAGTATTTT
TRBV4-1,TRBD1,TRBJ2-6,-,CASSSPVGQGARGANVLTF,TGCGCCAGCAGCTCTCCGGTGGGACAGGGGGCGCGGGGGGCCAACGTCCTGACTTTC
TRBV18,-,TRBJ1-1,few,CASSPGGMNTEAFF,TGTGCCAGCTCACCAGGGGGCATGAACACTGAAGCTTTCTTT
TRBV2,-,TRBJ2-1,many,CASSGDPVAFSEQFF,TGTGCCAGCAGTGGGGACCCGGTTGCTTTCAGTGAGCAGTTCTTC
TRBV12-3/TRBV12-4,-,TRBJ2-1,few,CASSPTSRGEQFF,TGTGCCAGCAGTCCCACTAGCCGGGGCGAGCAGTTCTTC
TRBV11-1,-,TRBJ2-7,many,CASSRDTNYEQYF,TGTGCCAGCAGCCGGGACACCAACTACGAGCAGTACTTC
TRBV29-1,-,TRBJ1-3,few,CSVASFSGNTIYF,TGCAGCGTTGCAAGTTTCTCTGGAAACACCATATATTTT
TRBV19,TRBD2,TRBJ2-5,few,CASSPHSGFGETQYF,TGTGCCAGTAGTCCACATAGCGGGTTTGGAGAGACCCAGTACTTC